This TCR beta chain was recorded in a study of T cells in Graves' hyperthyroidism and ophthalmopathy (dated 2019 in TCRdb). For the wider study: Peripheral blood was collected at initial diagnosis, before any treatment. Following sampling, methimazole starting at 30 mg daily was given to hyperthyroidism patients, and high-dose intravenous methylprednisolone was given to ophthalmopathy patients. According to the paper, TCR Vbeta CDR3 sequencing was carried out on 135 peripheral blood samples, which came from approximately 43 ophthalmopathy, about 75 hyperthyroidism and roughly 17 progressor patients. The 100 discovery patients were divided at random into training and test sets in a 7:3 ratio. Prospective prediction of ophthalmopathy was tested in an independent validation cohort consisting of roughly 20 hyperthyroidism patients and 17 patients who later progressed to ophthalmopathy. In over five Graves' hyperthyroidism patients, the study also compared T-cell repertoires from thyroid tissue with T-cell repertoires from blood. A discovery cohort of approximately 100 patients, 43 with Graves' ophthalmopathy and about 58 with stable Graves' hyperthyroidism, was used to find distinguishing TCR V-J signatures. The research as a whole found: In validation, the model predicted progression to ophthalmopathy a median of about 6.8 months before onset, with about 71% sensitivity and about 72% specificity. No statistical method was used to fix the sample size in advance, and group allocation was not hidden from the investigators. A model built on a 13 V-J signature distinguished ophthalmopathy from stable hyperthyroidism, reaching roughly 88% sensitivity and approximately 81% specificity in cross-validation and 80%/75% in testing. Blood samples also contained most of the expanded thyroid clonotypes (frequency above 0.001), which suggests that blood repertoires may reflect thyroid immune responses.

A patient counted as having stable Graves' hyperthyroidism if no progression to ophthalmopathy occurred over 18 months of follow-up. The hyperthyroidism patients were between 18 and 65 years old and newly diagnosed, with a disease duration of less than 2 months. The study excluded patients with uncontrolled infections, other autoimmune diseases, pregnancy or lactation. Diagnoses were based on clinical symptoms, serum thyroxine and TRAb, thyroid ultrasound and orbital computed tomography. PBMCs were isolated from 10 ml of fresh peripheral blood by Ficoll-Paque density gradient centrifugation. Total RNA was extracted with Trizol reagent, and quality was checked on an Agilent 2100 Bioanalyzer. Amplification of TCR beta CDR3 regions was carried out from RNA transcripts. The first round of RT-PCR for the TCR CDR3 was performed with the HTBI primer set and the Qiagen OneStep RT-PCR kit. Libraries were constructed in a second round of multiplex PCR, after which size selection and purification were performed. Paired-end sequencing of the libraries was performed with 100 bp reads on an Illumina HiSeq2000. Under the source paper's analysis protocol: Raw data were processed with SOAPnuke, discarding reads with adapters, uncalled bases, mean Phred below 15, or no exact constant-primer or identifier match. High-quality paired reads were merged using COPE v1.2.5, and each unique nucleotide sequence was defined as a clonotype. MiTCR v1.1 was used to align the clonotypes against IMGT TRBV, TRBD and TRBJ reference segments. Only V-J combinations with frequency above 0.0001, covering 99% to 99.2% of repertoires, were analysed. A TCS score was defined as the ratio of F50 (clonal expansion) to E x V (chaos), with BLOSUM62-based TCRdist applied between CDR3 peptides within each V-J. Welch's t-statistics and random forest reduced approximately 520 V-J features to around 14, which were used in a naive Bayes classifier (R e1071). The raw public data were reprocessed by TCRdb itself: fastp quality trimming at Q25, MiXCR clonotype calling, in-frame beta chains only. Rows merge per CDR3 protein into single entries with the most common DNA and genes. TCRdb's processing, not the authors' own work, is the source of the V and J calls. Counted in this sample were about 560,000 distinct CDR3 sequences; over 15% of them appeared once. The ten biggest clones cover 15% to 20% of the sample.

This clonotype appeared many times. Its antigen specificity is not known. Base qualities are not at hand, and no much larger clone is one base apart. V and J lose 0 bases and 1 base, and a span of 9 bases separates them. The CDR3 goes from the cysteine to the phenylalanine over 15 residues. Solely the CDR3 DNA is kept, with 45 bases framed from the first base. The receptor was isolated from a woman aged 18-30 years with Graves' hyperthyroidism. Sequenced input: blood. The sequence is built from TRBV12-3 or TRBV12-4 and TRBJ1-1; the D gene is unclear. The CDR3 region has the sequence CASSLAPQPNTEAFF. The nucleotides are TGTGCCAGCAGTTTAGCGCCCCAACCGAACACTGAAGCTTTCTTT.